This T cell receptor (beta chain) was profiled in a study of cytomegalovirus exposure and HLA in healthy donors. Amplification used 60 Vbeta primers and 13 Jbeta primers. Data came from immunoSEQ multiplex PCR; TCRdb stores just in-frame clones and leaves some out. The listing contains about 88,000 clones. V lost 5 bases to trimming and J lost 2 bases; unmatched junction nucleotides: 6. The CDR3 has 16 amino acids. The germline V gene encodes CDR1 SGHTA and CDR2 FQGNSA. The genes are TRBV7-2 and TRBJ2-7; 13 nucleotides line up with TRBD2. The material sequenced was PBMCs. The receptor was derived from a girl between 10 and 17 years old in good health and CMV-seropositive. For the CDR3, the DNA is TGTGCCAGCAGCGCCGGAGGGACTAGCGGGGCCTACGAGCAGTACTTC. Its protein product is CASSAGGTSGAYEQYF. Complete variable domain (other parts from reference TRBV7-2 and TRBJ2-7): GAGVSQSPSNKVTEKGKDVELRCDPISGHTALYWYRQSLGQGLEFLIYFQGNSAPDKSGLPSDRFSAERTGGSVSTLTIQRTQQEDSAVYLCASSAGGTSGAYEQYFGPGTRLTVT.